Detailed here is one T cell receptor beta chain. The data belong to a study of blood T cell repertoires in COVID-19. At the level of the study: The samples span acute and convalescent COVID-19 from the United States, Italy and Spain. PBMCs, B-cell-depleted T cells, or T cells provided the cDNA or gDNA that made up the material.

This CDR3 region has 16 residues. With 2 bases removed from V and 3 bases from J, the gap between germline ends came to 12 bases. CDR1 and CDR2 (germline): SGHRS, YFSETQ. Original analysis: Nucleated cell number was recorded as an estimate derived from reference gene primer amplification. This table comes from immunoSEQ multiplex PCR, and its TCRdb copy is limited to in-frame clones, with some not included. V and J calls and clone size are those listed in that table; D and trimming were worked out from the DNA. The sample includes a few hundred thousand clones, 85% of them seen just once. The chain carries TRBV5-1 and TRBJ2-6; D is perhaps TRBD1 (5 bases). This clonotype originated in a woman aged 18-30 years with acute or convalescent COVID-19. The sample comprised peripheral blood. The CDR3 sequence: CASSFNQGDGANVLTF. CDR3 coding DNA: TGCGCCAGCAGCTTCAATCAGGGCGATGGGGCCAACGTCCTGACTTTC.